These 29 T cell receptor beta chains were all obtained from the same sample, sequenced in a study of CD8+ T cells in alopecia areata (dated by TCRdb to 2016 to 2018). Explained via the paper, the time point label denotes: baseline before oral tofacitinib. Libraries came from the immunoSEQ multiplex PCR assay. To provide template for TCR sequencing, every sample had RNA extracted and reverse transcribed into cDNA. Held by TCRdb, this immuneACCESS table contains in-frame sequences only and omits some clones. Under half of the omission traces to an unresolved V gene where checked; the cause of the rest is unknown. Present in this sample are about 190,000 clones, 59% of which were seen just once. Approximately 14% of the sample lies in the top ten. Material: CD4+ T cells sorted from blood, obtained at week 0. The receptor set was obtained from a human donor with alopecia areata.

This clone showed up just a few times. The rearrangement uses TRBV4-2 and TRBJ2-1; TRBD2 aligns across 12 bases. CDR1 LGHNA and CDR2 YNFKEQ come from the germline V gene. V lost 3 bases, J lost 4 bases, and 4 bases stayed unmatched. This CDR3 region has 16 residues. The CDR3 protein is CASSQTSGGPYNEQFF. In DNA, the CDR3 is TGTGCCAGCAGCCAGACTAGCGGGGGACCGTACAATGAGCAGTTCTTC.

A word on this clone: At one end, the junction sequence differs from germline, possibly due to a read error. The CDR3 DNA reads TGCAGCGTTCTGGTCCTCGGAAGCACCATATATTTT. It yields the protein CSVLVLGSTIYF. The J gene is TRBJ1-3, the V gene TRBV29-1; D is uncertain. There are 12 residues in the CDR3. Germline-derived CDR1 and CDR2 are SQVTM and ANQGSEA. The full variable domain, completed using reference TRBV29-1 and TRBJ1-3, is SAVISQKPSRDICQRGTSLTIQCQVDSQVTMMFWYRQQPGQSLTLIATANQGSEATYESGFVIDKFPISRPNLTFSTLTVSNMSPEDSSIYLCSVLVLGSTIYFGEGSWLTVV.

J is TRBJ2-7 and V is TRBV19; the match to TRBD1 covers 11 bases. CDR1 is LNHDA and CDR2 is SQIVND in the germline V gene (reference sequence). The CDR3 extends over 14 amino acids. V shed 4 bases, J shed 9 bases, and the junction held 8 bases outside the gene matches. The CDR3 sequence: CASSTTGTGGVQYF. In nucleotides, the CDR3 is TGTGCCAGTAGTACGACAGGGACAGGGGGGGTGCAGTACTTC.

V usage is TRBV6-5 and J usage is TRBJ1-2; tentative D call: TRBD1 (5 bases). This CDR3 is 13 amino acids long. Germline CDR1 is MNHEY and CDR2 is SVGAGI. The germline V and J ends were trimmed by 0 bases and 7 bases, with 9 bases remaining between them. For the CDR3, the DNA is TGTGCCAGCAGTTACTCGGCAGGGTTTGGCTACACCTTC. Residues: CASSYSAGFGYTF.

The chain links TRBV19 to TRBJ2-1; no reliable D call. The CDR3 loop spans 15 amino acids. The V and J ends lost 6 bases and 0 bases respectively, with 12 bases between them. CDR1 is LNHDA, CDR2 SQIVND, per germline (reference sequence). The DNA of the CDR3 is TGTGCCAGTAGAAGATACGTGAGCTCCTACAATGAGCAGTTCTTC. Its translation: CASRRYVSSYNEQFF.

A word on this clone: Other nucleotide sequences in the sample specify the same CDR3. The chain uses TRBV30 and TRBJ1-5, with unresolved D. V was trimmed by 2 bases and J by 0 bases, leaving 8 bases between them. CDR1 is GTSNPN, CDR2 SVGIG, per germline (reference sequence). The CDR3 extends over 14 amino acids. In DNA form, the CDR3 reads TGTGCCTGGAGTTCAGGTAATAGCAATCAGCCCCAGCATTTT. Protein sequence: CAWSSGNSNQPQHF.

This clone has a count of ten or more. The rearrangement joins TRBV18 to TRBJ1-1; the match to TRBD1 covers 7 bases. The CDR3 extends over 13 amino acids. The V segment lost 5 bases and the J segment 4 bases; nucleotides outside the gene matches: 4. Per germline, CDR1 KGHSH and CDR2 LQKENI. This CDR3 is CASSAGQPTEAFF. Written as DNA, the CDR3 is TGTGCCAGCTCAGCGGGACAGCCCACTGAAGCTTTCTTT.

The chain uses TRBV30 and TRBJ1-2; D gene ambiguous. Deletions cut 0 bases from V and 7 bases from J, with 18 bases between. CDR1 and CDR2 from the germline V gene are GTSNPN and SVGIG (reference sequence). The CDR3 length is 15 residues. CDR3 in DNA: TGTGCCTGGAGTGTACTGGCAAGAATGGTCTCTGGCTACACCTTC. It specifies CAWSVLARMVSGYTF. Drawing the rest from reference TRBV30 and TRBJ1-2, the complete variable domain is SQTIHQWPATLVQPVGSPLSLECTVEGTSNPNLYWYRQAAGRGLQLLFYSVGIGQISSEVPQNLSASRPQDRQFILSSKKLLLSDSGFYLCAWSVLARMVSGYTFGSGTRLTVV.

This sequence joins TRBV7-8 and TRBJ1-1, with 8 bases aligning to TRBD1. Germline CDR1 reads SGHVS; CDR2 reads FQNEAQ. This CDR3 spans 16 amino acids. V dropped 4 bases and J dropped 4; count of bases not matched to a gene: 11. The CDR3 loop is CASSSRRQGMSTEAFF. The CDR3, as DNA: TGTGCCAGCAGCTCTAGACGACAGGGGATGAGCACTGAAGCTTTCTTT.

This clone has at least ten counts. The chain is built from TRBV14 and TRBJ1-4; D ambiguous. This CDR3 is 15 amino acids long. The ends were cut back, 4 bases at V and 7 bases at J, with 16 bases in the middle. Germline CDR1 and CDR2: SGHDN and FVKESK. CDR3 bases: TGTGCCAGCAGCCCAGTTAGAGGTCCTAGTGAAAAACTGTTTTTT. Its protein product is CASSPVRGPSEKLFF.

This clone was observed a few times. This chain joins TRBV29-1 and TRBJ1-2; 7 bases align to TRBD1. J gave up 4 bases and V 6 bases, and 5 bases lay outside the gene matches. Germline V gene data show CDR1 as SQVTM and CDR2 as ANQGSEA. The CDR3 totals 12 residues. CDR3 sequence reads: CSVEQGSYGYTF. The CDR3 DNA reads as TGCAGCGTGGAACAGGGGTCCTATGGCTACACCTTC.

The gene calls are TRBV5-1 and TRBJ2-7; tentative D call: TRBD1 (6 bases). Germline CDR1 is SGHRS and CDR2 is YFSETQ. The CDR3 consists of 15 residues. The V end was cut by 3 bases, the J end by 2 bases, with 15 bases between. CDR3: CASSSTGKTAYEQYF. DNA of the CDR3: TGCGCCAGCAGCTCCACAGGGAAGACGGCCTACGAGCAGTACTTC.

CDR3 coding DNA: TGTGCCAGCAGTGAACTTTTTAGCGGGGGCCCTAGAGTGTCGCAACACACCCAGTATTTT. The encoded protein is CASSELFSGGPRVSQHTQYF. V gene TRBV2 combines with J gene TRBJ2-3, with TRBD2 matching over 9 bases. Germline V gives CDR1 SNHLY, CDR2 FYNNEI. The CDR3 consists of 20 residues. V lost 2 bases and J lost 12; bases outside the gene matches: 27.

This chain links TRBV30 with TRBJ1-1; TRBD1 matches 8 bases. CDR3 length equals 15 residues. CDR1 is GTSNPN and CDR2 is SVGIG in the germline V gene (reference sequence). The J segment lost 1 base and the V segment lost 3 bases, leaving 7 bases of the junction unmatched. This chain's CDR3 is CAWRGPGQENTEAFF. CDR3 in DNA: TGTGCCTGGAGGGGACCGGGACAGGAGAACACTGAAGCTTTCTTT.

The rearrangement joins TRBV6-5 to TRBJ1-1, with 9 bases fitting TRBD1. CDR1 and CDR2 (germline): MNHEY, SVGAGI. The CDR3 is 13 residues long. The J segment lost 7 bases and the V segment lost 2 bases, leaving 2 bases of the junction unmatched. CDR3 loop: CASSYGTGSEAFF. CDR3 coding DNA: TGTGCCAGCAGTTACGGGACAGGGAGTGAAGCTTTCTTT.

This clone showed up just once. V usage is TRBV30 and J usage is TRBJ2-2; 8 nucleotides agree with TRBD1. Losses at the gene ends were 0 bases for V and 3 bases for J; bases not matched to a gene: 18. Germline-derived CDR1 and CDR2 are GTSNPN and SVGIG (reference sequence). The CDR3 runs 20 residues. Here the CDR3 reads CAWSVLRQGLARVHTGELFF. CDR3 nucleotides: TGTGCCTGGAGTGTACTGAGACAGGGGCTGGCTCGGGTTCACACCGGGGAGCTGTTTTTT.

Written as DNA, the CDR3 is TGTGCCTGGAGTGCCGGGACCCCCGAAATCCTCCACTTT. It is translated as CAWSAGTPEILHF. This rearrangement joins TRBV30 to TRBJ1-6; D is perhaps TRBD1 (5 bases). The V gene's germline CDR1 is GTSNPN and CDR2 SVGIG (reference sequence). The CDR3 is made up of 13 amino acids. V was cut by 1 base and J by 15 bases, with 16 bases left in between. The whole variable domain, filled in from reference TRBV30 and TRBJ1-6, reads SQTIHQWPATLVQPVGSPLSLECTVEGTSNPNLYWYRQAAGRGLQLLFYSVGIGQISSEVPQNLSASRPQDRQFILSSKKLLLSDSGFYLCAWSAGTPEILHFGNGTRLTVT.

This sequence joins TRBV2 and TRBJ1-6; D is possibly TRBD1 (5 bases). In germline, CDR1 is SNHLY, CDR2 FYNNEI. This CDR3 has 18 amino acids. V was cut by 2 bases and J by 13 bases, with 27 bases left in between. The CDR3: CASSEFSPRAGESAPLHF. Written as DNA, the CDR3 is TGTGCCAGCAGTGAATTCTCGCCCAGGGCGGGAGAGAGCGCGCCCCTCCACTTT.

This chain joins TRBV28 and TRBJ2-7; D might be TRBD2 (5 bases). V was shortened by 8 bases and J by 7 bases, with 15 bases between the two germline ends. Looked up from germline, CDR1 is MDHEN and CDR2 is SYDVKM. The CDR3 is 12 amino acids. CDR3 amino acids: CASYGDLGEQYF. CDR3 in DNA: TGTGCCAGCTACGGGGATCTGGGGGAGCAGTACTTC.

J is TRBJ1-5 and V is TRBV19, with 8 nucleotides matching TRBD1. V trimming: 5 bases; J trimming: 1 base; junction bases outside the gene matches: 7. This CDR3 contains 16 residues. The V gene's germline CDR1 is LNHDA and CDR2 SQIVND (reference sequence). The CDR3 region is CASSLTGDLSNQPQHF. CDR3 DNA: TGTGCCAGTAGTCTGACAGGGGATTTGAGCAATCAGCCCCAGCATTTT. Full variable domain (remainder filled in from reference TRBV19 and TRBJ1-5): DGGITQSPKYLFRKEGQNVTLSCEQNLNHDAMYWYRQDPGQGLRLIYYSQIVNDFQKGDIAEGYSVSREKKESFPLTVTSAQKNPTAFYLCASSLTGDLSNQPQHFGDGTRLSIL.

This clone was found a few times. This chain joins TRBV7-8 and TRBJ1-6; the D is unclear. The CDR3 loop spans 15 amino acids. Trimming removed 5 bases from V and 0 bases from J, with 8 bases in between. Germline V gene lookup returns CDR1 SGHVS and CDR2 FQNEAQ. The CDR3 DNA is TGTGCCAGCAGCCCAACAAGCTCCTATAATTCACCCCTCCACTTT. It translates to CASSPTSSYNSPLHF.

This clone has just a few counts. The chain recombines TRBV30 with TRBJ1-1; D ambiguous. The germline V and J ends were trimmed by 1 base and 7 bases, with 13 bases remaining between them. Germline-derived CDR1 and CDR2 are GTSNPN and SVGIG (reference sequence). This CDR3 is 13 amino acids long. CDR3 in amino acids: CAWSAGRLGEAFF. The CDR3 region has the DNA TGTGCCTGGAGTGCCGGCAGGTTAGGTGAAGCTTTCTTT.

V usage is TRBV7-2 and J usage is TRBJ2-2, with D unresolved. Per germline, CDR1 SGHTA and CDR2 FQGNSA. CDR3 size: 11 residues. The germline V and J ends were trimmed by 8 bases and 6 bases, with 7 bases remaining between them. CDR3 nucleotides: TGTGCCAGCCCGACCGCCGGGGAGCTGTTTTTT. It translates to CASPTAGELFF.

This chain connects TRBV6-5 to TRBJ1-6; 7 nucleotides match TRBD1. Germline V lookup: CDR1 MNHEY, CDR2 SVGAGI. The CDR3 loop spans 15 amino acids. The ends lost 10 bases at V and 0 bases at J; junction bases unmatched: 6. The CDR3 sequence is CAIRTGSSYNSPLHF. The CDR3 nucleotides read TGTGCCATTCGGACAGGCAGCTCCTATAATTCACCCCTCCACTTT.

This clone was observed many times. This chain links TRBV7-8 with TRBJ1-5, with D hard to call. CDR1 is SGHVS and CDR2 is FQNEAQ in the germline V gene. Trimming took off 1 base at V and 4 bases at J, with 20 bases between the two ends. The CDR3 length is 18 residues. This chain's CDR3 is CASSLVFGRARRNQPQHF. CDR3 DNA sequence: TGTGCCAGCAGCTTAGTGTTCGGCCGGGCCCGAAGGAATCAGCCCCAGCATTTT. Together with reference TRBV7-8 and TRBJ1-5, the CDR3 gives the full variable domain: GAGVSQSPRYKVAKRGQDVALRCDPISGHVSLFWYQQALGQGPEFLTYFQNEAQLDKSGLPSDRFFAERPEGSVSTLKIQRTQQEDSAVYLCASSLVFGRARRNQPQHFGDGTRLSIL.

The gene calls are TRBV2 and TRBJ1-2; D uncertain. Trimming removed 3 bases at V and 4 bases at J, with 9 bases between. This CDR3 comprises 13 residues. CDR1 is SNHLY and CDR2 is FYNNEI in the germline V gene. The CDR3 DNA reads as TGTGCCAGCAGTGACAGGATAACCTATGGCTACACCTTC. It specifies CASSDRITYGYTF.

This sequence joins TRBV5-1 and TRBJ2-7; D remains unclear. CDR3 length: 14 residues. Trimming stripped 0 bases from V and 2 bases from J, with 9 bases between. The germline V gene has CDR1 SGHRS and CDR2 YFSETQ. In nucleotides, the CDR3 is TGCGCCAGCAGCTTGGCAGATCCGGCCTACGAGCAGTACTTC. It specifies CASSLADPAYEQYF.

The chain combines TRBV12-5 with TRBJ2-1; D might be TRBD1 or TRBD2, each matching 6 bases. V lost 7 bases, J lost 10 bases, and 11 bases lay in between. Germline V gene data show CDR1 as LGHNT and CDR2 as FRNRAP. This CDR3 comprises 11 residues. The CDR3 coding sequence is TGTGCTAGTGCGGGGGCCGACGAGCAGTTCTTC. It encodes CASAGADEQFF.

The chain carries TRBV5-4 and TRBJ2-7, with unresolved D. This CDR3 has 13 residues. V gave up 2 bases and J gave up 0 bases, with 6 bases separating them. Germline V gene data show CDR1 as SGHNT and CDR2 as YYREEE (reference sequence). CDR3 DNA: TGTGCCAGCAGCTTTGGCGACTCCTACGAGCAGTACTTC. This encodes CASSFGDSYEQYF.